One and the same sample provided the 31 T cell receptor beta chains below, sequenced in a study of blood T cell repertoires in COVID-19. Assay used: immunoSEQ multiplex PCR; TCRdb lists only in-frame clones, some missing. The sample includes around 360,000 clones, more than 85% seen only once; the top ten take almost 3%. The sequencing sample was made of PBMCs or T cells enriched from blood (not recorded which). These TCRs come from a woman aged 30 to 39 who had recovered from COVID-19.

The genes are TRBV19 and TRBJ1-2, with 7 bases matching TRBD1. Germline values: CDR1 LNHDA, CDR2 SQIVND (reference sequence). Germline trimming cut 7 bases from V and 11 bases from J; bases unmatched to any gene: 7. The CDR3 has 11 residues. The CDR3 sequence is CASTQTGRYTF. CDR3 DNA sequence: TGTGCCAGTACCCAGACAGGGCGTTACACCTTC.

This sequence joins TRBV7-9 and TRBJ2-3, with 7 bases that match TRBD1. The CDR3 has 15 amino acids. The ends lost 0 bases at V and 4 bases at J; junction bases unmatched: 4. CDR1 SEHNR and CDR2 FQNEAQ come from the germline V gene (reference sequence). CDR3: CASSLARGGPDTQYF. DNA for the CDR3: TGTGCCAGCAGCTTAGCAAGAGGGGGCCCAGATACGCAGTATTTT. Together with reference TRBV7-9 and TRBJ2-3, the CDR3 gives the full variable domain: DTGVSQNPRHKITKRGQNVTFRCDPISEHNRLYWYRQTLGQGPEFLTYFQNEAQLEKSRLLSDRFSAERPKGSFSTLEIQRTEQGDSAMYLCASSLARGGPDTQYFGPGTRLTVL.

The chain is built from TRBV2 and TRBJ2-2; D gene uncertain. There are 14 residues in the CDR3. Germline CDR1 is SNHLY and CDR2 is FYNNEI. V was trimmed by 4 bases and J by 5 bases, leaving 11 bases between them. CDR3 loop: CASSVGPETGELFF. CDR3 coding DNA: TGTGCCAGCAGTGTTGGGCCGGAAACCGGGGAGCTGTTTTTT.

This clone has a single count. The chain joins TRBV4-1 to TRBJ1-4; tentative D call: TRBD1 (6 bases). CDR1 is MGHRA and CDR2 is YSYEKL in the germline V gene. CDR3 length: 14 residues. The V end was cut by 8 bases, the J end by 4 bases, with 14 bases between. The CDR3 coding sequence is TGCGCCAGCCGAAGAGGACAGCTTAATGAAAAACTGTTTTTT. Protein sequence: CASRRGQLNEKLFF.

This sequence joins TRBV6-1 and TRBJ1-6, with D possibly TRBD1 on 6 matching bases. Trimming removed 2 bases at V and 6 bases at J, with 11 bases between. Germline V gene sequence: CDR1 MNHNS, CDR2 SASEGT. The CDR3 sequence is 15 residues long. In DNA, the CDR3 is TGTGCCAGCAGTGAACGGGACACCCTTAATTCACCCCTCCACTTT. Protein: CASSERDTLNSPLHF.

The chain is built from TRBV28 and TRBJ1-2; TRBD1 might be the D (6 bases). Per germline, CDR1 MDHEN and CDR2 SYDVKM. V shed 2 bases and J shed 4 bases, with 14 bases lying between them. The length of the CDR3 is 15 residues. The CDR3 region is CASSLPQDRSYGYTF. The CDR3 bases are TGTGCCAGCAGTTTACCCCAAGACAGGTCCTATGGCTACACCTTC.

The chain is built from TRBV4-1 and TRBJ2-7; no firm D call. The V gene's germline CDR1 is MGHRA and CDR2 YSYEKL. V was cut by 4 bases and J by 3 bases, with 10 bases left in between. CDR3 length equals 13 residues. The CDR3 nucleotides are TGCGCCAGCAGCCCAGCGTATGGCTACGAGCAGTACTTC. Translated: CASSPAYGYEQYF.

The chain has TRBV10-2 and TRBJ1-1; no definite D call. With 3 bases removed from V and 5 bases from J, the gap between germline ends came to 10 bases. The CDR3 runs 13 residues. Germline CDR1 is WSHSY and CDR2 is SAAADI. The CDR3 here is CASSEGEGTEAFF. CDR3 nucleotide sequence: TGCGCCAGCAGTGAAGGCGAGGGAACTGAAGCTTTCTTT.

This chain links TRBV5-1 with TRBJ1-2; D remains ambiguous. The germline V and J ends were trimmed by 0 bases and 0 bases, with 12 bases remaining between them. This CDR3 is built from 16 residues. The germline V gene encodes CDR1 SGHRS and CDR2 YFSETQ. CDR3 sequence reads: CASSLASGEANYGYTF. The CDR3 DNA sequence: TGCGCCAGCAGCTTGGCTTCGGGAGAGGCTAACTATGGCTACACCTTC.

This chain connects TRBV19 to TRBJ1-2; 8 bases are shared with TRBD1. Germline lookup yields CDR1 LNHDA and CDR2 SQIVND (reference sequence). The CDR3 covers 15 residues. Trimming cost V 5 bases and J 3 bases; bases outside gene matches: 8. CDR3 amino acids: CASSVTTQGDYGYTF. CDR3 coding DNA: TGTGCCAGTAGTGTCACCACACAGGGGGACTATGGCTACACCTTC.

The chain combines TRBV5-5 with TRBJ1-2, with TRBD1 identical over 7 bases. After removal of 4 bases from V and 7 bases from J, the junction contained 16 bases not matched to a gene. Per germline, CDR1 SGHKS and CDR2 YYEKEE (reference sequence). This CDR3 is 16 amino acids long. CDR3 in DNA: TGTGCCAGCAGCACAAATGCAGGGGGAATTGGCTCTGGCTACACCTTC. As protein: CASSTNAGGIGSGYTF.

This rearrangement joins TRBV28 to TRBJ1-5, with D unclear. This CDR3 comprises 12 residues. CDR1 is MDHEN and CDR2 is SYDVKM in the germline V gene. Trimming took off 6 bases at V and 3 bases at J, with 6 bases between the two ends. The CDR3, as DNA: TGTGCCAGCAGAAGACTCAATCAGCCCCAGCATTTT. Translated, it gives CASRRLNQPQHF. The full variable domain, in which reference TRBV28 and TRBJ1-5 provide the parts outside the CDR3, is DVKVTQSSRYLVKRTGEKVFLECVQDMDHENMFWYRQDPGLGLRLIYFSYDVKMKEKGDIPEGYSVSREKKERFSLILESASTNQTSMYLCASRRLNQPQHFGDGTRLSIL.

This clone occurred once. The gene calls are TRBV28 and TRBJ2-3; tentatively, D is TRBD1 (6 bases). This CDR3 has 17 amino acids. CDR1 and CDR2 (germline): MDHEN, SYDVKM. The ends were cut back, 5 bases at V and 0 bases at J, with 18 bases in the middle. The CDR3 region has the DNA TGTGCCAGCAGTCGAACAAAGACAGGTTCTAGCACAGATACGCAGTATTTT. As protein: CASSRTKTGSSTDTQYF.

This clone showed up just a few times. This chain joins TRBV27 and TRBJ2-7, with D perhaps TRBD1 (5 bases). Deletions cut 5 bases from V and 3 bases from J, with 14 bases between. The CDR3 spans 14 residues. CDR1 MNHEY and CDR2 SMNVEV come from the germline V gene (reference sequence). The CDR3 here is CASSPWGALYEQYF. CDR3 sequence (DNA): TGTGCCAGCAGTCCCTGGGGCGCCCTCTACGAGCAGTACTTC.

The chain uses TRBV7-9 and TRBJ1-1; TRBD1 matches at 12 bases. The V gene end was trimmed by 5 bases and the J gene end by 3 bases; junction bases not matched to a gene: 10. This CDR3 has 17 residues. Germline V gene data show CDR1 as SEHNR and CDR2 as FQNEAQ (reference sequence). This chain's CDR3 is CASSRGDRGLMDTEAFF. CDR3 DNA sequence: TGTGCCAGCAGCCGAGGGGACAGGGGGCTGATGGACACTGAAGCTTTCTTT.

The chain uses TRBV7-2 and TRBJ1-1, with a possible D match to TRBD1 (5 bases). The germline gives CDR1 SGHTA, CDR2 FQGNSA. This CDR3 comprises 14 residues. V gave up 5 bases and J gave up 3 bases, with 13 bases separating them. CDR3 loop: CASSARDFYTEAFF. For the CDR3, the DNA is TGTGCCAGCAGCGCCCGGGACTTTTACACTGAAGCTTTCTTT. Full variable domain (missing parts from reference TRBV7-2 and TRBJ1-1): GAGVSQSPSNKVTEKGKDVELRCDPISGHTALYWYRQSLGQGLEFLIYFQGNSAPDKSGLPSDRFSAERTGGSVSTLTIQRTQQEDSAVYLCASSARDFYTEAFFGQGTRLTVV.

CDR3 sequence (DNA): TGTGCCAGTAGTATTCGGGAATCCACTGAAGCTTTCTTT. Amino acids: CASSIRESTEAFF. This chain connects TRBV19 to TRBJ1-1; D gene uncertain. V was pared by 3 bases and J by 4 bases, with 9 bases between. CDR1 LNHDA and CDR2 SQIVND come from the germline V gene (reference sequence). This CDR3 has 13 residues. The full variable domain, rest sourced from reference TRBV19 and TRBJ1-1, is DGGITQSPKYLFRKEGQNVTLSCEQNLNHDAMYWYRQDPGQGLRLIYYSQIVNDFQKGDIAEGYSVSREKKESFPLTVTSAQKNPTAFYLCASSIRESTEAFFGQGTRLTVV.

The CDR3 reads CASSLAAGTLYEQYF. CDR3 nucleotide sequence: TGTGCCAGCAGCTTGGCCGCCGGGACACTCTACGAGCAGTACTTC. This chain connects TRBV5-8 to TRBJ2-7; D is possibly TRBD1 (6 bases). CDR3 length: 15 residues. Germline V gene data show CDR1 as SGHTS and CDR2 as YDEGEE. Trimming removed 0 bases from V and 3 bases from J, with 13 bases in between.

This sequence joins TRBV16 and TRBJ1-1, with D possibly being TRBD1 (5 bases). This CDR3 is built from 13 residues. Germline V gene data show CDR1 as KGHSY and CDR2 as FQNENV. Trimming cost V 4 bases and J 1 base, with 7 bases left between them. The CDR3 DNA sequence: TGTGCCAGCAGCCGGCAGGGGAACACTGAAGCTTTCTTT. Its translation is CASSRQGNTEAFF.

V is TRBV9 and J is TRBJ2-3, with D uncertain. The germline gives CDR1 SGDLS, CDR2 YYNGEE. This CDR3 region has 13 residues. The V and J ends lost 2 bases and 2 bases respectively, with 6 bases between them. CDR3 sequence: CASSVALTDTQYF. The CDR3 DNA is TGTGCCAGCAGCGTGGCCCTCACAGATACGCAGTATTTT.

The rearrangement uses TRBV7-9 and TRBJ2-7; weak D call: TRBD2 (6 bases). Trimming removed 6 bases from V and 7 bases from J, with 16 bases in between. This CDR3 spans 13 amino acids. In germline, CDR1 is SEHNR, CDR2 FQNEAQ (reference sequence). CDR3 sequence: CASRQNTGGEQYF. The CDR3, as DNA: TGTGCCAGCAGACAAAATACAGGAGGGGAGCAGTACTTC.

The chain carries TRBV27 and TRBJ1-6, with D perhaps TRBD1 (6 bases). The CDR3 is 12 residues long. Trimming left V 7 bases short and J 10 bases short, with 11 bases between. Germline lookup yields CDR1 MNHEY and CDR2 SMNVEV (reference sequence). For the CDR3, the DNA is TGTGCCAGCACCACAGGGCAATCACCCCTCCACTTT. Amino acids: CASTTGQSPLHF.

As for this clone: At one of its ends the junction is not consistent with the germline gene, which may arise from a read error. This chain links TRBV18 with TRBJ2-7; 7 nucleotides align to TRBD1. CDR3 length equals 15 residues. Germline values: CDR1 KGHSH, CDR2 LQKENI. The CDR3 DNA follows: TGTGCCAGCTCGCTTACCGGGACAGCCTCCTCCGAGCAGTACTTC. This codes for CASSLTGTASSEQYF.

The chain employs TRBV7-2 and TRBJ2-2; 8 nucleotides agree with TRBD2. This CDR3 comprises 16 residues. Looked up from germline, CDR1 is SGHTA and CDR2 is FQGNSA. V gave up 2 bases and J gave up 4 bases; unmatched junction bases: 6. CDR3 loop: CASSLNGGARTGELFF. The CDR3 DNA reads as TGTGCCAGCAGCTTAAACGGGGGGGCCCGCACCGGGGAGCTGTTTTTT.

In DNA form, the CDR3 reads TGTGCCAGCAGTCCCCCGGACAGCCTAAGTACAGATACGCAGTATTTT. Translating it yields CASSPPDSLSTDTQYF. The chain couples TRBV28 to TRBJ2-3; weak D call: TRBD1 (6 bases). Germline values: CDR1 MDHEN, CDR2 SYDVKM. The V end lost 5 bases, the J end lost 3 bases, and 18 bases lay between the germline ends. This CDR3 is built from 16 residues.

In its sample, this clone was seen once. The chain combines TRBV3-1 (or the pseudogene TRBV3-2) with TRBJ1-2; D is ambiguous. The CDR3 loop spans 15 amino acids. Trimming took 0 bases from V and 7 from J, leaving 15 bases between them. From germline, CDR1 is LGHDT and CDR2 YNNKEL (reference sequence). DNA of the CDR3: TGTGCCAGCAGCCAAGATTCGAAGGTGGAGAGTGGCTACACCTTC. Translating gives CASSQDSKVESGYTF.

The J gene is TRBJ1-2, the V gene TRBV6-5; D perhaps matches TRBD1 (6 bases). V shed 4 bases and J shed 5 bases, with 17 bases lying between them. The length of the CDR3 is 15 residues. Germline values: CDR1 MNHEY, CDR2 SVGAGI. The CDR3 sequence is CASSLGGWGRYGYTF. The CDR3 DNA reads as TGTGCCAGCAGTTTAGGGGGTTGGGGGCGGTATGGCTACACCTTC.

The chain couples TRBV25-1 to TRBJ2-5, with D possibly TRBD2 on 7 matching bases. CDR1 and CDR2 (germline): MGHDK, SYGVNS. Trimming took 3 bases from V and 3 from J, leaving 14 bases between them. This CDR3 is built from 15 residues. CDR3 protein: CASSEGGTLKETQYF. CDR3 sequence (DNA): TGTGCCAGCAGTGAGGGGGGGACACTGAAAGAGACCCAGTACTTC.

The V gene is TRBV9, the J gene TRBJ1-3; 8 positions agree with TRBD1. This CDR3 has 16 amino acids. Germline V gene data show CDR1 as SGDLS and CDR2 as YYNGEE. V dropped 2 bases and J dropped 0; count of bases not matched to a gene: 4. CDR3 DNA: TGTGCCAGCAGCGTGGTACAGGGGGTCTCTGGAAACACCATATATTTT. Residues: CASSVVQGVSGNTIYF.

The CDR3 DNA is TGTGCCAGTAGTATGGAGTCTATGGGGAGACAGGGCCTTCAGCCCCAGCATTTT. Its translation is CASSMESMGRQGLQPQHF. The V call is TRBV19, the J call TRBJ1-5, with 7 bases matching TRBD1. V lost 3 bases, J lost 6 bases, and 17 bases stayed unmatched. The CDR3 extends over 18 amino acids. Germline CDR1 and CDR2: LNHDA and SQIVND (reference sequence).

A single count supports this clone. V usage is TRBV20-1 and J usage is TRBJ2-7; 10 bases are shared with TRBD2. Germline values: CDR1 DFQATT, CDR2 SNEGSKA (reference sequence). This CDR3 region has 14 residues. With V trimmed by 3 bases and J by 6 bases, 8 bases remained unmatched. The CDR3 DNA sequence: TGCAGTGCTAGTGGGGTAGCGGGAGGAGGCGAGCAGTACTTC. It encodes CSASGVAGGGEQYF.